This T cell receptor (beta chain) was found in a study of cytomegalovirus exposure and HLA in healthy donors. On the study more broadly: A prior study identified approximately 120 million unique TCR beta sequences from 200 million or so T cells.

Amplification used 60 Vbeta primers and 13 Jbeta primers. The data were produced by immunoSEQ multiplex PCR, yet TCRdb's version contains in-frame clones alone and is incomplete. The top ten hold roughly 3% of the sample, which has tens of thousands of clones, 75% to 80% seen once. The sample was PBMCs. This receptor was obtained from a man between 18 and 35 years old in good health and CMV-seronegative.

In DNA, the CDR3 is TGTGCCAGCAGCCCCGAGACAGGCTCACCCTACGAGCAGTACTTC. This encodes CASSPETGSPYEQYF. V usage is TRBV7-9 and J usage is TRBJ2-7, with a possible D match to TRBD1 (6 bases). With 5 bases removed from V and 2 bases from J, the gap between germline ends came to 16 bases. This CDR3 is built from 15 residues. Germline loops: CDR1 SEHNR, CDR2 FQNEAQ (reference sequence).